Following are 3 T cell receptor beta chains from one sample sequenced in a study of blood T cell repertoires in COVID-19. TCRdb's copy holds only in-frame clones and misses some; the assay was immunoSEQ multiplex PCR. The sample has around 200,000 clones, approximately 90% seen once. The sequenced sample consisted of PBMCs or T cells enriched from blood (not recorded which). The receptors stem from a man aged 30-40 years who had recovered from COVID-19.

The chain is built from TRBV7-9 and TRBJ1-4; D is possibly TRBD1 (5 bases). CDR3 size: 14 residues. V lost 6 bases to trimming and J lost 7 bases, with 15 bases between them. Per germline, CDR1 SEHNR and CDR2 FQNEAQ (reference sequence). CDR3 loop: CASSLSGGSEKLFF. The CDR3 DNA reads TGTGCCAGCAGTTTATCTGGGGGGAGTGAAAAACTGTTTTTT.

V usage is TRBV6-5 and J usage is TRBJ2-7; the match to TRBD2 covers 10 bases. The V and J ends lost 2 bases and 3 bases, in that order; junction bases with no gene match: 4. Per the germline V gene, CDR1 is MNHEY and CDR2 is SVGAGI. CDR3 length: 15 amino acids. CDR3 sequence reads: CASSYAASGSYEQYF. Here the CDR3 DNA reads TGTGCCAGCAGTTACGCGGCTAGCGGGAGCTACGAGCAGTACTTC.

The CDR3 reads CASSLVQLGNTIYF. The CDR3 nucleotides read TGTGCCAGCAGCTTAGTACAGCTTGGAAACACCATATATTTT. The chain is built from TRBV11-2 and TRBJ1-3; D gene uncertain. The CDR3 totals 14 residues. The germline V and J ends were trimmed by 1 base and 3 bases, with 7 bases remaining between them. Germline V gene lookup returns CDR1 SGHAT and CDR2 FQNNGV.